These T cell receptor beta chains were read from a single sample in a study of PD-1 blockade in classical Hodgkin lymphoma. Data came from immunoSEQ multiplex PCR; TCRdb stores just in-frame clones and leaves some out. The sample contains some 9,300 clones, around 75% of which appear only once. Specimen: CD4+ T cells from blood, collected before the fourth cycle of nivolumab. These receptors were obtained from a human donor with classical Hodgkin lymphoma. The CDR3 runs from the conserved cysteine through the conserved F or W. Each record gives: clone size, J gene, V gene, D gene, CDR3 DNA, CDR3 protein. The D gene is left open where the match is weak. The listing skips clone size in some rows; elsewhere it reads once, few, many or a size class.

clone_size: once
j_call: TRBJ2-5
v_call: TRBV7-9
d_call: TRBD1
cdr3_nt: TGTGCCAGCAGCTTGAACAGGGGGCAGGTGGAGACCCAGTACTTC
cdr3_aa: CASSLNRGQVETQYF

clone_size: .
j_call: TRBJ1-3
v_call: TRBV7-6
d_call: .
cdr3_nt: TGTGCCAGCAGCTTAAATGGGGAGTTGGCTGGAAACACCATATATTTT
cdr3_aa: CASSLNGELAGNTIYF

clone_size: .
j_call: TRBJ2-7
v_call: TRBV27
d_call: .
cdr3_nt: TGTGCCAGCAGTTCGACGGCTGCCGGTGAGCAGTACTTC
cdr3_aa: CASSSTAAGEQYF

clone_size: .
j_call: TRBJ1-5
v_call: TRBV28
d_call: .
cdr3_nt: TGTGCCAGCAGCTCACCGGGACAATATAGCAATCAGCCCCAGCATTTT
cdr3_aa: CASSSPGQYSNQPQHF

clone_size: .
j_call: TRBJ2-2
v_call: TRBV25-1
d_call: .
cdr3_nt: TGTGCCAGCAGTGAAATCGGGGAGAAGACCGGGGAGCTGTTTTTT
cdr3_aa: CASSEIGEKTGELFF

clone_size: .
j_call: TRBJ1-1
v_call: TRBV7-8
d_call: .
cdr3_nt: TGTGCCAGCAGCTTAGGGGGCGCGGATGAAGCTTTCTTT
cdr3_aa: CASSLGGADEAFF

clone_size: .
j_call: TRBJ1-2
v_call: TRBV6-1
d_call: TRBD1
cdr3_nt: TGTGCCACCGGACAGGGAAACTATGGCTACACCTTC
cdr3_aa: CATGQGNYGYTF

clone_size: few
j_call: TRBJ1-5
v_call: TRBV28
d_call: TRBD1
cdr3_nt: TGTGCCAGCGTAGGGACAGGCAATCAGCCCCAGCATTTT
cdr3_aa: CASVGTGNQPQHF

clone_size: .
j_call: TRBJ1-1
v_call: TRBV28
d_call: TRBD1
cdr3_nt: TGTGCCAGCAGCCTTAACAGGGGCCGTAATCAATTT
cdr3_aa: CASSLNRGRNQF

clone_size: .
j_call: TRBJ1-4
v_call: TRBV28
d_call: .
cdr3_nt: TGTGCCAGCAACCACTTAGGGGGAGCAACTAATGAAAAACTGTTTTTT
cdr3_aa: CASNHLGGATNEKLFF

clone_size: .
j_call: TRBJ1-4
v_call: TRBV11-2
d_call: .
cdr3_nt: TGTGCCAGCAGCCGTTTGGGGAGGGCCGGTGAAAAACTGTTTTTT
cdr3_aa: CASSRLGRAGEKLFF

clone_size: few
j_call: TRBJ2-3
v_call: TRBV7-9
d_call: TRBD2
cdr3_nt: TGTGCCAGCAGGTCATTGGGGGGGGGCACAGATACGCAGTATTTT
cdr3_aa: CASRSLGGGTDTQYF

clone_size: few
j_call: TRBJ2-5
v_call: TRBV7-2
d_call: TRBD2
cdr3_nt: TGTGCCAGCAGCCTGACGGGGGGGATCCAAGAGACCCAGTACTTC
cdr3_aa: CASSLTGGIQETQYF

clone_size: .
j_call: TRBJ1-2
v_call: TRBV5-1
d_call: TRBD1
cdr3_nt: TGCGCCAGCAGCCCCGGGACAGGGGGGGGCTACACCTTC
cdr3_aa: CASSPGTGGGYTF

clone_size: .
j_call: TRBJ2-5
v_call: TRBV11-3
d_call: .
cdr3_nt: TGTGCCAGCAGCCAATGTGGTGGGATAGAGACCCAGTACTTC
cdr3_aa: CASSQCGGIETQYF

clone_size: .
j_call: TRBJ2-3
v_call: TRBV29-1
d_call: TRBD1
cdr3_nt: TGCAGCGGAACTTCAGGGGGCTCGTATACGCAGTATTTT
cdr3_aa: CSGTSGGSYTQYF

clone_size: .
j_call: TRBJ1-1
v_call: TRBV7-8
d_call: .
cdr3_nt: TGTGCCAGCAGCCCCCTATTGGGGTTCGTACGTGAGAGGAACACTGAAGCTTTCTTT
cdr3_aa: CASSPLLGFVRERNTEAFF

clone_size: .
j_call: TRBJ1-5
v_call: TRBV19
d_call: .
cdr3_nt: TGTGCCAGTAGTATAGGCAGCCAAATGCCCCAGCATTTT
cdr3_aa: CASSIGSQMPQHF